Listed here are 7 T cell receptor beta chains from one sample, sequenced in a study of PD-1 blockade in classical Hodgkin lymphoma. Time point meaning: newly diagnosed, previously untreated cHL patient sample. Assay used: immunoSEQ multiplex PCR; TCRdb lists only in-frame clones, some missing. Of roughly 68,000 clones in the sample, nearly 95% were seen once. Sequenced input: peripheral blood mononuclear cells (PBMCs). The source of these receptors is a human donor with classical Hodgkin lymphoma.

The chain employs TRBV15 and TRBJ2-3, with a possible D match to TRBD2 (5 bases). Germline assignment: CDR1 LNHNV and CDR2 YYDKDF (reference sequence). V was pared by 0 bases and J by 2 bases, with 15 bases between. The CDR3 sequence is 17 residues long. The CDR3 loop is CATSRDRLALSTDTQYF. CDR3 bases: TGTGCCACCAGCAGAGATCGGCTAGCCCTTTCCACAGATACGCAGTATTTT. The full variable domain, rest sourced from reference TRBV15 and TRBJ2-3, is DAMVIQNPRYQVTQFGKPVTLSCSQTLNHNVMYWYQQKSSQAPKLLFHYYDKDFNNEADTPDNFQSRRPNTSFCFLDIRSPGLGDTAMYLCATSRDRLALSTDTQYFGPGTRLTVL.

CDR3 sequence reads: CASSLLGQGVDTQYF. CDR3 nucleotides: TGTGCCAGCAGCTTACTCGGGCAAGGTGTGGATACGCAGTATTTT. V usage is TRBV7-2 and J usage is TRBJ2-3; D remains unclear. The CDR3 spans 15 residues. Germline CDR1 and CDR2: SGHTA and FQGNSA. The germline V and J ends were trimmed by 2 bases and 6 bases, with 15 bases remaining between them.

The V call is TRBV6-5, the J call TRBJ1-1; D gene ambiguous. The CDR3 spans 13 residues. Germline CDR1 MNHEY, CDR2 SVGAGI. Trimming left V 7 bases short and J 0 bases short, with 9 bases between. The CDR3 protein is CASTRLMNTEAFF. As DNA, the CDR3 is TGTGCCAGCACTCGGCTCATGAACACTGAAGCTTTCTTT.

This chain links TRBV7-2 with TRBJ2-1; 13 bases match TRBD2. Germline lookup yields CDR1 SGHTA and CDR2 FQGNSA. J gave up 6 bases and V 4 bases, and 9 bases lay outside the gene matches. CDR3 length: 17 residues. CDR3 in DNA: TGTGCCAGCAGCTCTGGACTAGCGGGAGCATGGGGCAATGAGCAGTTCTTC. Translating it yields CASSSGLAGAWGNEQFF.

The chain recombines TRBV18 with TRBJ1-3, with TRBD1 matching over 7 bases. CDR1 is KGHSH, CDR2 LQKENI, per germline. The junction had 10 bases not matched to a gene; V was cut back by 3 bases and J by 8 bases. The CDR3 totals 15 residues. Here the CDR3 reads CASSPGQALGDTIYF. CDR3 coding DNA: TGTGCCAGCTCACCCGGACAGGCCCTGGGGGACACCATATATTTT.

The chain is built from TRBV7-3 and TRBJ1-1; D gene uncertain. V was trimmed by 4 bases and J by 1 base, leaving 10 bases between them. The CDR3 has 14 residues. Germline V lookup: CDR1 SGHTA, CDR2 FQGTGA. The CDR3 reads CASSSGHTNTEAFF. Written as DNA, the CDR3 is TGTGCCAGCAGCTCCGGTCACACGAACACTGAAGCTTTCTTT.

CDR3 in amino acids: CASSRDRGGYGYTF. CDR3 DNA sequence: TGCGCCAGCAGCCGCGACAGGGGAGGCTATGGCTACACCTTC. The chain carries TRBV5-1 and TRBJ1-2; the match to TRBD1 covers 8 bases. With 4 bases clipped from V and 4 bases from J, the junction kept 6 bases outside the gene matches. CDR3 length equals 14 residues. Germline V gene lookup returns CDR1 SGHRS and CDR2 YFSETQ. Supplemented by reference TRBV5-1 and TRBJ1-2, the full variable domain reads KAGVTQTPRYLIKTRGQQVTLSCSPISGHRSVSWYQQTPGQGLQFLFEYFSETQRNKGNFPGRFSGRQFSNSRSEMNVSTLELGDSALYLCASSRDRGGYGYTFGSGTRLTVV.